The sequence of this T cell receptor beta chain was determined in a study of human CD8 memory T cell subsets. General study findings and limits: This study sequenced only the T cell receptor beta chains and no others.

Healthy-donor buffy coats yielded the PBMC. It was from duplicate vials of 150,000 sorted CD8+ T cells per subset that RNA came. The CDR3 sequence is 17 residues long. Germline loops: CDR1 SGDLS, CDR2 YYNGEE. Worth noting for this clonotype: Its target is unknown.

UMI-labeled 5' RACE yielded the TCR beta libraries. TCRdb reprocessed the 5' RACE reads, with one entry per CDR3 protein and no DNA. The sample totals thousands of distinct CDR3 sequences. V is TRBV9 and J is TRBJ2-3; as DNA is missing, the TRBD1 call by TCRdb cannot be tested. The specimen sequenced was CD8+ T cells from PBMCs. This clonotype was sampled from a human donor in good health. This CDR3 reads CASSAYPTPGRTDTQYF.